Listed here is a single T cell receptor beta chain. Its antigen remains unidentified. This record belongs to a study of cytomegalovirus exposure and HLA in healthy donors. General study findings and limits: The investigators catalogued 150 to 200 TCR beta chains as cytomegalovirus-associated. Later analysis demonstrated an association between a missense DCLRE1C variant and TCR beta V- and J-gene trimming.

V shed 3 bases, J shed 5 bases, and the junction held 7 bases outside the gene matches. The CDR3 is made up of 16 amino acids. Per germline, CDR1 SGHAT and CDR2 FQNNGV. The primer mix had 60 Vbeta and 13 Jbeta primers. The table came from immunoSEQ multiplex PCR; TCRdb's copy has only in-frame clones and leaves some out. This sample has 75,000 to 90,000 clones, with about 9.4% found just once. Sequencing was carried out using PBMCs. This sequence was found in a man aged 60-69 years in good health and CMV-seropositive. V usage is TRBV11-2 and J usage is TRBJ2-2; 9 bases are shared with TRBD2. The CDR3 reads CASSFAGGAGTGELFF. CDR3 coding DNA: TGTGCCAGCAGCTTCGCGGGAGGGGCTGGGACCGGGGAGCTGTTTTTT.